The next 28 T cell receptor beta chains were all read from a single sample in a study of technical replicates of blood from a few donors. Sequenced by immunoSEQ multiplex PCR; TCRdb stores in-frame clones only, minus some. The repertoire holds 45,000 to 55,000 clones, with around 95% as singletons. Sequences were obtained from T cells isolated from PBMCs. The source of these receptors is a human donor in good health.

The genes are TRBV6-5 and TRBJ1-1; TRBD1 aligns across 9 bases. Germline V gene lookup returns CDR1 MNHEY and CDR2 SVGAGI. There are 14 residues in the CDR3. Germline trimming cut 6 bases from V and 6 bases from J; bases unmatched to any gene: 8. The CDR3 DNA reads TGTGCCAGCAGCCCTAACACAGGGGGCTCTGAAGCTTTCTTT. As protein: CASSPNTGGSEAFF.

In its sample, this clone was seen once. The chain is built from TRBV18 and TRBJ2-2, with unresolved D. Looked up from germline, CDR1 is KGHSH and CDR2 is LQKENI. The V gene lost 8 bases and the J gene lost 1 base, with 11 bases spanning the gap. The CDR3 covers 14 residues. The CDR3 sequence: CASLRSGNTGELFF. The CDR3 DNA reads TGTGCCAGCCTCCGGAGTGGGAACACCGGGGAGCTGTTTTTT. Complete variable domain (other parts from reference TRBV18 and TRBJ2-2): NAGVMQNPRHLVRRRGQEARLRCSPMKGHSHVYWYRQLPEEGLKFMVYLQKENIIDESGMPKERFSAEFPKEGPSILRIQQVVRGDSAAYFCASLRSGNTGELFFGEGSRLTVL.

This chain joins TRBV18 and TRBJ2-5; D is unclear. Germline CDR1 and CDR2: KGHSH and LQKENI. This CDR3 has 14 amino acids. V lost 6 bases and J lost 4, with 15 bases in between. Here the CDR3 DNA reads TGTGCCAGCTCCCCCGAGAGGCTTTCAGAGACCCAGTACTTC. This translates into CASSPERLSETQYF.

The chain has TRBV9 and TRBJ2-7, with D perhaps TRBD2 (6 bases). The length of the CDR3 is 14 residues. The germline gives CDR1 SGDLS, CDR2 YYNGEE. Trimming took off 4 bases at V and 7 bases at J, with 18 bases between the two ends. CDR3 sequence reads: CASSPGDHPYEQYF. The CDR3 DNA is TGTGCCAGCAGCCCGGGAGACCACCCGTATGAGCAGTACTTC.

The V call is TRBV2, the J call TRBJ1-1, with TRBD1 matching over 8 bases. The CDR3 contains 16 residues. Unmatched junction bases numbered 13, after V lost 4 bases and J lost 6 bases. Germline V gene sequence: CDR1 SNHLY, CDR2 FYNNEI. The CDR3 region is CASSAPYRDRLSEAFF. The CDR3 DNA sequence: TGTGCCAGCAGTGCCCCCTACCGGGACAGGTTATCTGAAGCTTTCTTT.

V usage is TRBV7-2 and J usage is TRBJ2-7, with D possibly matching TRBD1 (7 bases). The CDR3 sequence is 15 residues long. Germline loops: CDR1 SGHTA, CDR2 FQGNSA. V lost 5 bases to trimming and J lost 1 base, with 15 bases between them. The DNA for the CDR3 is TGTGCCAGCAGCATCAGGGGGGCTTATTCCTACGAGCAGTACTTC. Protein product: CASSIRGAYSYEQYF.

The chain uses TRBV28 and TRBJ1-5, with D possibly being TRBD1 (5 bases). The length of the CDR3 is 14 residues. V lost 4 bases and J 3 bases, leaving 10 bases between the germline ends. Germline CDR1 and CDR2: MDHEN and SYDVKM. CDR3 coding DNA: TGTGCCAGCAGTTCCGGACACCACAATCAGCCCCAGCATTTT. Amino acid sequence: CASSSGHHNQPQHF.

This rearrangement joins TRBV10-3 to TRBJ2-5; 9 positions match TRBD2. The CDR3 contains 13 residues. The junction had 5 bases not matched to a gene; V was cut back by 8 bases and J by 4 bases. Per germline, CDR1 ENHRY and CDR2 SYGVKD. CDR3 DNA: TGTGCCATCCGAGGACTAGCGATAGAGACCCAGTACTTC. Amino acid sequence: CAIRGLAIETQYF.

The chain couples TRBV4-3 to TRBJ1-1, with no clear D. The V gene's germline CDR1 is LGHNA and CDR2 YSLEER. The CDR3 sequence is 16 residues long. Trimming removed 1 base at V and 0 bases at J, with 12 bases between. The DNA for the CDR3 is TGCGCCAGCAGCCAAGTTCGCCCAGGAATGAACACTGAAGCTTTCTTT. As protein: CASSQVRPGMNTEAFF.

This clone has just one count. V usage is TRBV30 and J usage is TRBJ1-1; no clear D. CDR1 GTSNPN and CDR2 SVGIG come from the germline V gene (reference sequence). CDR3 length: 12 amino acids. The V end was cut by 4 bases, the J end by 5 bases, with 11 bases between. CDR3 DNA: TGTGCCTGGAACCCGGGTTCGACTGAAGCTTTCTTT. Translating gives CAWNPGSTEAFF.

The chain joins TRBV7-9 to TRBJ2-2; 15 bases align to TRBD2. The CDR3 totals 16 residues. The junction had 6 bases not matched to a gene; V was cut back by 5 bases and J by 8 bases. CDR1 is SEHNR, CDR2 FQNEAQ, per germline (reference sequence). The CDR3, as DNA: TGTGCCAGCAGCCTCGGACTAGCGGGAGGGCCGGGGGAGCTGTTTTTT. It translates to CASSLGLAGGPGELFF.

This CDR3 reads CSVEVGSYGYTF. CDR3 DNA sequence: TGCAGCGTTGAAGTTGGCAGCTATGGCTACACCTTC. The genes are TRBV29-1 and TRBJ1-2; D unresolved. V was pared by 1 base and J by 4 bases, with 7 bases between. This CDR3 contains 12 residues. In germline, CDR1 is SQVTM, CDR2 ANQGSEA.

The V gene is TRBV25-1, the J gene TRBJ1-2; possible D gene TRBD1, 6 bases. V dropped 0 bases and J dropped 5 bases, with 10 bases sitting between them. The CDR3 covers 14 residues. Germline CDR1 is MGHDK and CDR2 is SYGVNS. The CDR3 region has the DNA TGTGCCAGCAGTGAATATCTTCAGGGGTATGGCTACACCTTC. As protein: CASSEYLQGYGYTF.

This clone was observed a few times. The chain recombines TRBV4-3 with TRBJ1-1, with a tentative D call TRBD1 (5 bases). Germline V gives CDR1 LGHNA, CDR2 YSLEER. V shed 2 bases and J shed 0 bases, with 13 bases lying between them. CDR3 length equals 16 residues. CDR3 sequence reads: CASSQKQGVMNTEAFF. The DNA of the CDR3 is TGCGCCAGCAGCCAAAAGCAGGGCGTTATGAACACTGAAGCTTTCTTT.

The rearrangement uses TRBV28 and TRBJ2-7, with D tentatively TRBD1 (5 bases). The V gene's germline CDR1 is MDHEN and CDR2 SYDVKM. Trimming removed 5 bases from V and 5 bases from J, with 10 bases in between. This CDR3 is built from 12 residues. CDR3 nucleotide sequence: TGTGCCAGCAGTAGGGGAATAGACGAGCAGTACTTC. This encodes CASSRGIDEQYF.

The chain combines TRBV11-2 with TRBJ2-1; TRBD1 is a possible D gene (6 bases). Looked up from germline, CDR1 is SGHAT and CDR2 is FQNNGV. The CDR3 extends over 17 amino acids. Trimming left V 5 bases short and J 5 bases short, with 22 bases between. DNA for the CDR3: TGTGCCAGCAGCCAAAGGGGGTCATGGGAGTTGGACAATGAGCAGTTCTTC. This encodes CASSQRGSWELDNEQFF. Using reference TRBV11-2 and TRBJ2-1 for the parts outside the CDR3, the full variable domain is EAGVAQSPRYKIIEKRQSVAFWCNPISGHATLYWYQQILGQGPKLLIQFQNNGVVDDSQLPKDRFSAERLKGVDSTLKIQPAKLEDSAVYLCASSQRGSWELDNEQFFGPGTRLTVL.

The rearrangement uses TRBV7-9 and TRBJ1-1; no definite D call. Germline V gives CDR1 SEHNR, CDR2 FQNEAQ (reference sequence). The ends were cut back, 2 bases at V and 6 bases at J, with 13 bases in the middle. The CDR3 extends over 14 amino acids. This chain's CDR3 is CASSLSTSIPEAFF. CDR3 nucleotides: TGTGCCAGCAGCTTATCTACGTCTATCCCTGAAGCTTTCTTT.

The V call is TRBV2, the J call TRBJ1-1; D gene unclear. This CDR3 is built from 15 residues. Per the germline V gene, CDR1 is SNHLY and CDR2 is FYNNEI. V gave up 10 bases and J gave up 6 bases, with 24 bases separating them. The DNA of the CDR3 is TGTGCCACCCATAGGGCGGAGGCTGATGTTTCTGAAGCTTTCTTT. It encodes CATHRAEADVSEAFF.

V is TRBV12-1 and J is TRBJ2-7; TRBD1 is taken as the D call from the table, unchecked against the DNA. TRBV12-1 is designated a pseudogene. The CDR3 totals 14 residues. The CDR3, as DNA: TGTGCCAGCAGCTTTCGCAGGTCCCGAGACGAGCAGTACTTC. It specifies CASSFRRSRDEQYF.

The chain recombines TRBV27 with TRBJ2-6, with 8 bases that match TRBD1. V was pared by 8 bases and J by 2 bases, with 5 bases of the junction left unmatched. This CDR3 is 15 amino acids long. Germline V CDR1 and CDR2: MNHEY, SMNVEV (reference sequence). The CDR3, as DNA: TGTGCCAGCGGCGGACAGGGAGCTGGGGCCAACGTCCTGACTTTC. Encoded protein: CASGGQGAGANVLTF.

This clone was observed a handful of times. The CDR3 nucleotides read TGTGCCAGCAGTTTAGGGACAACCTACGAGCAGTACTTC. Translation: CASSLGTTYEQYF. The rearrangement links TRBV28 to TRBJ2-7, with D tentatively TRBD1 (6 bases). V shed 2 bases and J shed 2 bases, with 7 bases lying between them. The CDR3 length is 13 residues. From germline, CDR1 is MDHEN and CDR2 SYDVKM.

The chain carries TRBV27 and TRBJ2-1; 9 nucleotides agree with TRBD1. V was pared by 4 bases and J by 7 bases, with 2 bases of the junction left unmatched. The CDR3 is 13 residues long. The germline V gene encodes CDR1 MNHEY and CDR2 SMNVEV (reference sequence). The CDR3 region has the DNA TGTGCCAGCAGTTGGGACAGGGCGAATGAGCAGTTCTTC. This sequence encodes CASSWDRANEQFF.

The chain joins TRBV19 to TRBJ2-4, with D maybe TRBD2 (5 bases). The ends were cut back, 7 bases at V and 8 bases at J, with 15 bases in the middle. CDR1 is LNHDA, CDR2 SQIVND, per germline (reference sequence). The CDR3 runs 13 residues. The CDR3 DNA is TGTGCCAGTAACTCCGGGGTAGGCGACATTCAGTACTTC. This encodes CASNSGVGDIQYF.

The chain recombines TRBV6-5 with TRBJ1-1, with 7 bases identical to TRBD1. V lost 0 bases to trimming and J lost 3 bases; unmatched junction nucleotides: 4. Germline V lookup: CDR1 MNHEY, CDR2 SVGAGI. The CDR3 loop spans 15 amino acids. The CDR3 loop is CASSYSNQGDTEAFF. CDR3 nucleotides: TGTGCCAGCAGTTACTCGAATCAGGGGGACACTGAAGCTTTCTTT.

DNA for the CDR3: TGCAGCGTTTTGTATCCCAGGGAGGTTGGCTACACCTTC. This translates into CSVLYPREVGYTF. The V gene is TRBV29-1, the J gene TRBJ1-2, with D possibly TRBD1 on 5 matching bases. Trimming took 5 bases from V and 7 from J, leaving 17 bases between them. This CDR3 region has 13 residues. Germline-derived CDR1 and CDR2 are SQVTM and ANQGSEA.

This chain links TRBV10-1 with TRBJ1-4, with a weak D call TRBD1 (5 bases). CDR1 and CDR2 (germline): WNHNN, SYGVQD (reference sequence). Trimming removed 3 bases at V and 8 bases at J, with 13 bases between. This CDR3 is 14 amino acids long. CDR3 nucleotide sequence: TGCGCCAGCAGTGAATCCGGGGGAGGCGAAAAACTGTTTTTT. This encodes CASSESGGGEKLFF.

The chain joins TRBV6-5 to TRBJ1-1; 8 bases fit TRBD1. V lost 3 bases, J lost 6 bases, and 12 bases stayed unmatched. The germline gives CDR1 MNHEY, CDR2 SVGAGI. The CDR3 runs 16 residues. The CDR3 region is CASSYGAGGASPEAFF. CDR3 coding DNA: TGTGCCAGCAGTTATGGTGCAGGGGGCGCGAGCCCTGAAGCTTTCTTT.

As regards this clone: Other nucleotide sequences from this sample produce the same CDR3. The chain couples TRBV29-1 to TRBJ2-5, with a tentative D call TRBD1 (6 bases). Trimming stripped 6 bases from V and 2 bases from J, with 7 bases between. The germline CDR1 and CDR2 sequences are SQVTM and ANQGSEA. This CDR3 contains 11 residues. CDR3 DNA: TGCAGCGTGGGACAACAAGAGACCCAGTACTTC. Translation: CSVGQQETQYF.